This is a list of T cell receptor beta chains from one sample in a study of blood T cell repertoires in COVID-19. Data came from immunoSEQ multiplex PCR; TCRdb stores just in-frame clones and leaves some out. The sample holds some 240,000 clones, less than 90% seen once. The sample taken for sequencing was peripheral blood. The receptors derive from a middle-aged woman who had recovered from COVID-19. CDR3s include the opening cysteine and the closing phenylalanine or tryptophan. The D gene is left open where the match is weak. Part of the rows lack a size; the others show once, few, many or a class for expanded clones.

j_gene,v_gene,abundance,d_gene,CDR3aa,CDR3nt
TRBJ2-7,TRBV21-1,NA,NA,CASSKGGTARSSYEQYF,TGTGCCAGCAGCAAAGGGGGGACAGCCCGAAGTTCCTACGAGCAGTACTTC
TRBJ2-7,TRBV28,once,NA,CASSPREYEQYF,TGTGCCAGCAGTCCCCGGGAGTACGAGCAGTACTTC
TRBJ2-1,TRBV4-1,NA,TRBD2,CASSHWWRGGQDEQFF,TGCGCCAGCAGCCACTGGTGGCGGGGGGGCCAGGATGAGCAGTTCTTC
TRBJ2-5,TRBV28,NA,TRBD2,CASSFGGSYQETQYF,TGTGCCAGCAGTTTCGGGGGGTCGTACCAAGAGACCCAGTACTTC
TRBJ1-5,TRBV28,NA,TRBD1,CASSPIGTGDQPQHF,TGTGCCAGCAGTCCAATTGGGACAGGGGATCAGCCCCAGCATTTT
TRBJ1-1,TRBV18,NA,TRBD1,CASLRDRGDTEAFF,TGTGCCAGCTTAAGGGACAGGGGGGATACTGAAGCTTTCTTT
TRBJ2-7,TRBV15,few,NA,CATSRDRGGSYEQYF,TGTGCCACCAGCAGAGATCGTGGCGGCTCCTACGAGCAGTACTTC
TRBJ1-1,TRBV19,NA,NA,CASSPGYTEAFF,TGTGCCAGTAGTCCAGGCTACACTGAAGCTTTCTTT
TRBJ2-7,TRBV7-9,NA,NA,CASTSGVEQYF,TGTGCCAGCACCTCAGGGGTTGAGCAGTACTTC
TRBJ1-3,TRBV11-3,NA,NA,CASSLDRTVSGNTIYF,TGTGCCAGCAGCTTAGATCGAACTGTCTCTGGAAACACCATATATTTT
TRBJ2-1,TRBV15,NA,TRBD2,CATSRTSGQFF,TGTGCCACCAGCAGGACTAGCGGGCAGTTCTTC
TRBJ1-2,TRBV5-1,NA,NA,CASSPTRGNDYGYTF,TGCGCCAGCAGCCCAACAAGGGGAAACGACTATGGCTACACCTTC
TRBJ1-5,TRBV6-1,NA,NA,CASSEFGLRRTQPQHF,TGTGCCAGCAGTGAGTTCGGCCTCAGGCGTACTCAGCCCCAGCATTTT
TRBJ1-5,TRBV19,NA,NA,CASSPQARSNQPQHF,TGTGCCAGTAGTCCACAGGCCCGTAGCAATCAGCCCCAGCATTTT
TRBJ2-5,TRBV6-5,NA,NA,CASSYSWGRSQETQYF,TGTGCCAGCAGTTACTCATGGGGCCGATCCCAAGAGACCCAGTACTTC